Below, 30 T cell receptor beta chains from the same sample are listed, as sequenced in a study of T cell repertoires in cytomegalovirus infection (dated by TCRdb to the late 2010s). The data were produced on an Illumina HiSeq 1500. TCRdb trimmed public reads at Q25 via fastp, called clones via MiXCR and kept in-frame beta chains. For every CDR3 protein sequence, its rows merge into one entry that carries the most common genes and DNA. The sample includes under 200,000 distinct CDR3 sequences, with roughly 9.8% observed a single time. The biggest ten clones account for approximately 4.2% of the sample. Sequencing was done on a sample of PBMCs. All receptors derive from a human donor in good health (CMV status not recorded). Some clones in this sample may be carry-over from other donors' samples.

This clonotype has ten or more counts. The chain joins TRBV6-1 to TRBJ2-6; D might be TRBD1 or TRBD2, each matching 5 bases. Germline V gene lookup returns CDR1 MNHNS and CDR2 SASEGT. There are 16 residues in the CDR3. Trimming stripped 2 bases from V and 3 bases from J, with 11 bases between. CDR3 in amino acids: CASSERAGSGANVLTF. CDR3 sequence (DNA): TGTGCCAGCAGTGAAAGGGCAGGGAGTGGGGCCAACGTCCTGACTTTC.

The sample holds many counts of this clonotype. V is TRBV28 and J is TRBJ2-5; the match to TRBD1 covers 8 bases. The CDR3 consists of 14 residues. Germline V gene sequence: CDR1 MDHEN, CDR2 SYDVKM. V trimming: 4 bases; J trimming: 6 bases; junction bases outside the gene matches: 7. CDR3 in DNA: TGTGCCAGCAGTTCGCAGGGGGCGGGGAAGACCCAGTACTTC. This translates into CASSSQGAGKTQYF.

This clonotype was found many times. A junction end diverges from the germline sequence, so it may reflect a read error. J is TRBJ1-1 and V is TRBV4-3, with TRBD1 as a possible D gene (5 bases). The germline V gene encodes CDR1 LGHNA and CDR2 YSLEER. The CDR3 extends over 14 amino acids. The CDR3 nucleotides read TGTGCCAGCAGCCAAGGCGGGGGGAATACTGAAGCTTTCTTT. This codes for CASSQGGGNTEAFF.

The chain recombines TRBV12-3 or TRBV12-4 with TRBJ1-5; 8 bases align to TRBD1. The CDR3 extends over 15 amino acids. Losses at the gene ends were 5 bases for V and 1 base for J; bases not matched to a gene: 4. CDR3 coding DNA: TGTGCCAGCAGTCGGACAGGGCAAAGCAATCAGCCCCAGCATTTT. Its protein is CASSRTGQSNQPQHF.

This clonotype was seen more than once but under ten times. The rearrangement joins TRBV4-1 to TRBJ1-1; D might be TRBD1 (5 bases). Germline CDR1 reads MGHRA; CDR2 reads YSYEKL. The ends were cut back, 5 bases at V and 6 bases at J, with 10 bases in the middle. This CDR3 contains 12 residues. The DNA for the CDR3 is TGCGCCAGCAGCGTGAGGGGTGCTGAAGCTTTCTTT. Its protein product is CASSVRGAEAFF.

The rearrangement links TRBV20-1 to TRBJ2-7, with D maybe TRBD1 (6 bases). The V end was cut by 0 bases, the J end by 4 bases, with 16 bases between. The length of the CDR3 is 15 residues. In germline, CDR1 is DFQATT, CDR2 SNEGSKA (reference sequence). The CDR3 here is CSARDLIGRGYEQYF. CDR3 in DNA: TGCAGTGCTAGAGATCTCATAGGCAGGGGTTACGAGCAGTACTTC.

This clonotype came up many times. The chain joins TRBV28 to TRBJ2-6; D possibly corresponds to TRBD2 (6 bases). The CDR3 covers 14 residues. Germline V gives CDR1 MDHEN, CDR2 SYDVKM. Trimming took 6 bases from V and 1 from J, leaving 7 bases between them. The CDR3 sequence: CASRGTSGANVLTF. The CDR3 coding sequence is TGTGCCAGCAGAGGGACTTCTGGGGCCAACGTCCTGACTTTC.

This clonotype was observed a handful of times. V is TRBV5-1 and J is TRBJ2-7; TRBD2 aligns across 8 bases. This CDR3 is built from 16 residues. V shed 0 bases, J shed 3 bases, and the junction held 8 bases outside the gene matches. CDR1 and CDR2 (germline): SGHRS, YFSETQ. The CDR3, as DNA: TGCGCCAGCAGCTTGGAGCGGGGGAGTCATGGCTACGAGCAGTACTTC. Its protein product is CASSLERGSHGYEQYF.

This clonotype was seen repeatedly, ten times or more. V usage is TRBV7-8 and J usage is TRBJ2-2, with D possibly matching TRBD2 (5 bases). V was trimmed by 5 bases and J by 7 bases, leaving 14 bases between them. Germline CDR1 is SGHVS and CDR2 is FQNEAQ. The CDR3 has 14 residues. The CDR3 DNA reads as TGTGCCAGCAGCCCACCGGGCGAGGGCGGGGAGCTGTTTTTT. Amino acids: CASSPPGEGGELFF.

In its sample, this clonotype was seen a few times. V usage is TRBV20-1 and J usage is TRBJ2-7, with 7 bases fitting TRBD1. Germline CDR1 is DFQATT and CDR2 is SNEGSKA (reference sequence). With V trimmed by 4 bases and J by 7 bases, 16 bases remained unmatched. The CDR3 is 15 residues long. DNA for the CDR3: TGCAGTGCTATGGAGCCGACAGGGACCAGTGGGGAGCAGTACTTC. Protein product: CSAMEPTGTSGEQYF.

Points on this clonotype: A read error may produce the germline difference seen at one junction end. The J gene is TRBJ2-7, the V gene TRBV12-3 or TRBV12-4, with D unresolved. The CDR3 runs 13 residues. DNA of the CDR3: TGTGCCAGCAGCCGAAGAACAGCCTACGAGCAGAACTTC. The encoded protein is CASSRRTAYEQNF.

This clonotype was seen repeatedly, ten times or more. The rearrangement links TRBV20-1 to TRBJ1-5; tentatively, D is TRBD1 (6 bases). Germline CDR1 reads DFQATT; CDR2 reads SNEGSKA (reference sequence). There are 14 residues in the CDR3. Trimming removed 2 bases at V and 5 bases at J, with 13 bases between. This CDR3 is CSARSGTLDQPQHF. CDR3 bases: TGCAGTGCTAGATCCGGGACACTGGATCAGCCCCAGCATTTT.

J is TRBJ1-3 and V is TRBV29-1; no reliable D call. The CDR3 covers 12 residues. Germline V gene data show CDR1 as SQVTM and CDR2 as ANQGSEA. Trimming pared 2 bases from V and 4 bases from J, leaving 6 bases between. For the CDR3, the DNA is TGCAGCGTTGAAAAACAGGGAAACACCATATATTTT. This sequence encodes CSVEKQGNTIYF. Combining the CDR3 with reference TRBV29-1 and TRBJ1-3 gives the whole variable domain SAVISQKPSRDICQRGTSLTIQCQVDSQVTMMFWYRQQPGQSLTLIATANQGSEATYESGFVIDKFPISRPNLTFSTLTVSNMSPEDSSIYLCSVEKQGNTIYFGEGSWLTVV.

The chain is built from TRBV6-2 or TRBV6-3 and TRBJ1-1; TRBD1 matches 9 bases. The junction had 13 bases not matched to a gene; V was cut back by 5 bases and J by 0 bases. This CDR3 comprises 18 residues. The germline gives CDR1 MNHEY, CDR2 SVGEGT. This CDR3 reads CASSAPPGQGYLNTEAFF. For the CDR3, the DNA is TGTGCCAGCAGTGCTCCCCCGGGACAGGGCTATTTGAACACTGAAGCTTTCTTT.

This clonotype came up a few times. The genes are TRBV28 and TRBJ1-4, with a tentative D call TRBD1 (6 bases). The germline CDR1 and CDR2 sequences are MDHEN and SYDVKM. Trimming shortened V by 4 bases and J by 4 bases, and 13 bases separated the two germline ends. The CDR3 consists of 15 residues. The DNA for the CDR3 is TGTGCCAGCAGTTCGATGACAGGAGTTAATGAAAAACTGTTTTTT. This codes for CASSSMTGVNEKLFF.

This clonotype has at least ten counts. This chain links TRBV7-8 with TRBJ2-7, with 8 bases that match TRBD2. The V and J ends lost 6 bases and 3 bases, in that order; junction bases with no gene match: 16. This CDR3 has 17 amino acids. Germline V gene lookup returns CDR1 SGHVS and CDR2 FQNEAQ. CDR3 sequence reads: CASSSKGGAGAYYEQYF. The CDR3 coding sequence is TGTGCCAGCAGTTCTAAGGGGGGAGCGGGGGCTTACTACGAGCAGTACTTC.

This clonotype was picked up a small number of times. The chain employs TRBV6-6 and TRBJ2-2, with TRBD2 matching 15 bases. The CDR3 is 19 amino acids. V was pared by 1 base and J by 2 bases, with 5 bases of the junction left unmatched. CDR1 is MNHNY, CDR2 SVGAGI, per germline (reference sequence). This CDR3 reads CASSYFGGLAGGNTGELFF. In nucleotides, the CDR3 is TGTGCCAGCAGTTACTTCGGGGGACTAGCGGGGGGTAACACCGGGGAGCTGTTTTTT.

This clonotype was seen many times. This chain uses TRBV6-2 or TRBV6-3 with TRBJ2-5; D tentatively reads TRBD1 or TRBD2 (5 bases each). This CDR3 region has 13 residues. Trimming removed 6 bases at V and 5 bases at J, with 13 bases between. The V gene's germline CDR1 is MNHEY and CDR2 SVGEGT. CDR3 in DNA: TGTGCCAGCAGGAGGGACGCGGAGGAGACCCAGTACTTC. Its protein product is CASRRDAEETQYF.

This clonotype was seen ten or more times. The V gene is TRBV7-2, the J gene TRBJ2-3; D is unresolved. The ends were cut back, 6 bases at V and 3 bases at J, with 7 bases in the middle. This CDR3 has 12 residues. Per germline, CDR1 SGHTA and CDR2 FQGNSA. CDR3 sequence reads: CASRGLTDTQYF. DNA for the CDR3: TGTGCCAGCAGGGGTCTGACAGATACGCAGTATTTT.

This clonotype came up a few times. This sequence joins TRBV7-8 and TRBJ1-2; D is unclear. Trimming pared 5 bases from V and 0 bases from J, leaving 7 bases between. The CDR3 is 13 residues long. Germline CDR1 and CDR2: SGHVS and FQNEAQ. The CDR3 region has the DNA TGTGCCAGCAGCGACAACGCTAACTATGGCTACACCTTC. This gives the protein CASSDNANYGYTF.

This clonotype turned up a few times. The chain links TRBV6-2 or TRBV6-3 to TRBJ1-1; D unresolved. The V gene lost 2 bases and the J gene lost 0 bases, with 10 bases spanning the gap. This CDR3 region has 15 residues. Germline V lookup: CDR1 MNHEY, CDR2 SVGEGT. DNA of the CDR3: TGTGCCAGCAGTTACGGGAGCGGATTGAACACTGAAGCTTTCTTT. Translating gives CASSYGSGLNTEAFF.

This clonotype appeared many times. For the CDR3, the DNA is TGTGCCAGCAGCTCCTACGCCGGGACAGGGACCTACGAGCAGTACTTC. Translation: CASSSYAGTGTYEQYF. The chain carries TRBV7-9 and TRBJ2-7, with 9 bases that match TRBD1. The V and J ends lost 4 bases and 2 bases, in that order; junction bases with no gene match: 9. This CDR3 contains 16 residues. Germline CDR1 is SEHNR and CDR2 is FQNEAQ (reference sequence).

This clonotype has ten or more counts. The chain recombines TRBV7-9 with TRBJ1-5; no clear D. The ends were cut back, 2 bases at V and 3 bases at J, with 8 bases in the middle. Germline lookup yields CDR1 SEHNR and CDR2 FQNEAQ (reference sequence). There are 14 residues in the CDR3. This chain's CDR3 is CASSLIGPNQPQHF. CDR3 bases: TGTGCCAGCAGCTTAATAGGACCCAATCAGCCCCAGCATTTT.

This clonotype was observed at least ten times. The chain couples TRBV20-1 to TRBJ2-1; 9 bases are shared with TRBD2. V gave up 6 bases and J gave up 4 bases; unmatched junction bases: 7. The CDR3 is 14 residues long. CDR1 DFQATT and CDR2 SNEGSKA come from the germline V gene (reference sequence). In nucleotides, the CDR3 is TGCAGTGCAACACTAGCGGGCGTATACAATGAGCAGTTCTTC. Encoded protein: CSATLAGVYNEQFF.

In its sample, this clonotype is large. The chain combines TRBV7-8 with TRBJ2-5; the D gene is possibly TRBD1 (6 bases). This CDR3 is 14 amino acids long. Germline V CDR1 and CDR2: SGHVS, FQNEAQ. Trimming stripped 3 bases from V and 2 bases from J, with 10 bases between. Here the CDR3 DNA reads TGTGCCAGCAGCTTTGGGGACATACAAGAGACCCAGTACTTC. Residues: CASSFGDIQETQYF.

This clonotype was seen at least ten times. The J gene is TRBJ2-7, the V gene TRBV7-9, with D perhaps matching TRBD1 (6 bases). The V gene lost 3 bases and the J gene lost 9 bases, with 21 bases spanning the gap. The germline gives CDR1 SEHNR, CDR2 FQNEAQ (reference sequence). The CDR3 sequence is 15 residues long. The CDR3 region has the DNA TGTGCCAGCAGCTTTTCCACAGGGATCGCGATAGGGCAGTACTTC. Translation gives CASSFSTGIAIGQYF.

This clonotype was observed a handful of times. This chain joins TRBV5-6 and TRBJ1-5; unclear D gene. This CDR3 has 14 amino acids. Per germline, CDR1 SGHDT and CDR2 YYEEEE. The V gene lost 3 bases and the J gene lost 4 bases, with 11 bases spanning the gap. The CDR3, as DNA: TGTGCCAGCAGCTGGGGAGGGCCGAATCAGCCCCAGCATTTT. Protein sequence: CASSWGGPNQPQHF.

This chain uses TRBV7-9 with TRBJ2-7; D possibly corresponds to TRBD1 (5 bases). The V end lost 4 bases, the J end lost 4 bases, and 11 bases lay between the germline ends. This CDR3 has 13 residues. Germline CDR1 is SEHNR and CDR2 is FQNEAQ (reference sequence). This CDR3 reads CASSSDNLYEQYF. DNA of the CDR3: TGTGCCAGCAGCTCGGACAACCTTTACGAGCAGTACTTC.

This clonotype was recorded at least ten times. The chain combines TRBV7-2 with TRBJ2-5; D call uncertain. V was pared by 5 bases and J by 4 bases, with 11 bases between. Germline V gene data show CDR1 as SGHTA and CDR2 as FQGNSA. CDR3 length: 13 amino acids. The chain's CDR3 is CASSHRTGETQYF. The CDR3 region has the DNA TGTGCCAGCAGCCATAGGACCGGAGAGACCCAGTACTTC.

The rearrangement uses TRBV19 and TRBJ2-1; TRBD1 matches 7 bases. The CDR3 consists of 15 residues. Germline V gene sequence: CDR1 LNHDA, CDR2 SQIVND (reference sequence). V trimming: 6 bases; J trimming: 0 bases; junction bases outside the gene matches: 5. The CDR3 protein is CASRRGQNSYNEQFF. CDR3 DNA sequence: TGTGCCAGTAGACGGGGACAGAACTCCTACAATGAGCAGTTCTTC.